This TCR beta chain emerged from a study of T cell repertoires in aging, cancer and after chemotherapy. General study findings and limits: Untreated cancer patients had significantly lower blood TCR diversity than age-matched healthy donors.

Amplification of TCR beta used genomic DNA extracted from peripheral blood. Rearranged V-D-J TRB sequences were amplified with a mixed TRB-A/B primer pool. Each CDR3 protein gets one entry after TCRdb re-called the multiplex PCR reads with MiXCR. The data hold more than 2,500 distinct CDR3 sequences, with around 21% observed a single time. V shed 9 bases and J shed 0 bases, with 12 bases lying between them. Germline V lookup: CDR1 KGHSH, CDR2 LQKENI. The CDR3 runs to 14 residues. The table lists this clonotype with a few counts. Its cognate antigen is unknown. This clonotype was obtained from a human donor with a solid tumor. V and J are TRBV18 and TRBJ1-5; no clear D. Specimen: blood. CDR3 amino acids: CASSEGNSNQPQHF. The CDR3 coding sequence is TGTGCCAGTAGCGAGGGTAATAGCAATCAGCCCCAGCATTTT. Full variable domain (missing parts from reference TRBV18 and TRBJ1-5): NAGVMQNPRHLVRRRGQEARLRCSPMKGHSHVYWYRQLPEEGLKFMVYLQKENIIDESGMPKERFSAEFPKEGPSILRIQQVVRGDSAAYFCASSEGNSNQPQHFGDGTRLSIL.